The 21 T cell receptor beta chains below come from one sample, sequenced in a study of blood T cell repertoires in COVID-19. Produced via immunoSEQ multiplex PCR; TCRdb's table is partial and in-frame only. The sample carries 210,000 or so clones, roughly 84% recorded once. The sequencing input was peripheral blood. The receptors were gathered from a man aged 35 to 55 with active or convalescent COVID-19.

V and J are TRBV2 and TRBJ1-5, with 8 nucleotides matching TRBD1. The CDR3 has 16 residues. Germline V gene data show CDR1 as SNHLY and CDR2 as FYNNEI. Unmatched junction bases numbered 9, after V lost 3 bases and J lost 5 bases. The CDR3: CASSDPGTGGDQPQHF. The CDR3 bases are TGTGCCAGCAGTGACCCCGGGACAGGCGGGGATCAGCCCCAGCATTTT.

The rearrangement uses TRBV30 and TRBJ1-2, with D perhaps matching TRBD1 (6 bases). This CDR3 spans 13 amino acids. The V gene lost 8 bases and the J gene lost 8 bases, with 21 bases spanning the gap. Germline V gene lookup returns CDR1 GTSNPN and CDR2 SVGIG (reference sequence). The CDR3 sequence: CALMINHREGYTF. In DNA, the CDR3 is TGTGCCCTTATGATTAACCACAGGGAGGGCTACACCTTC. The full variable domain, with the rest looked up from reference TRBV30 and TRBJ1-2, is SQTIHQWPATLVQPVGSPLSLECTVEGTSNPNLYWYRQAAGRGLQLLFYSVGIGQISSEVPQNLSASRPQDRQFILSSKKLLLSDSGFYLCALMINHREGYTFGSGTRLTVV.

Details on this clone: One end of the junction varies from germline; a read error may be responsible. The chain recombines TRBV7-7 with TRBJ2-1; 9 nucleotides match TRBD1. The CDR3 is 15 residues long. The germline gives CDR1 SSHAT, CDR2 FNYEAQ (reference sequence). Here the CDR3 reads CASSSGTGSHNEQFF. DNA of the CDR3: TGTGCTAGCAGCTCCGGGACAGGGTCCCACAATGAGCAGTTCTTC.

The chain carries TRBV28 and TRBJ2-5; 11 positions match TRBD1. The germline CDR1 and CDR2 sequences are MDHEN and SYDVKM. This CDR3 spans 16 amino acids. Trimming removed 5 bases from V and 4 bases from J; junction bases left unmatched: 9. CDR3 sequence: CASSPRPGTGGETQYF. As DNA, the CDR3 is TGTGCCAGCAGTCCGCGCCCCGGGACAGGGGGAGAGACCCAGTACTTC.

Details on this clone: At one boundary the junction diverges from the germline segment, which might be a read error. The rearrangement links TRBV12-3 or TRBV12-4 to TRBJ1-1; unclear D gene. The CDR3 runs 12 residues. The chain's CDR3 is CASSSLRVRGNF. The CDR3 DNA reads TGTGCCAGCAGTTCACTCAGAGTCAGAGGGAACTTT.

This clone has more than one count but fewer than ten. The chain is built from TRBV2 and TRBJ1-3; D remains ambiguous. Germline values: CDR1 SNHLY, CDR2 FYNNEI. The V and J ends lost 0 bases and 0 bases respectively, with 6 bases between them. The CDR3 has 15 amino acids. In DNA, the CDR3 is TGTGCCAGCAGTGAAGCCGGAGGCTCTGGAAACACCATATATTTT. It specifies CASSEAGGSGNTIYF.

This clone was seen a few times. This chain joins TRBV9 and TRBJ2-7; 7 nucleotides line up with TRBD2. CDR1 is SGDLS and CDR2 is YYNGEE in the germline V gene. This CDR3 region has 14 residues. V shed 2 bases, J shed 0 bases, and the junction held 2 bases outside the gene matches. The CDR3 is CASSVRDYSYEQYF. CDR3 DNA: TGTGCCAGCAGCGTTCGGGACTACTCCTACGAGCAGTACTTC.

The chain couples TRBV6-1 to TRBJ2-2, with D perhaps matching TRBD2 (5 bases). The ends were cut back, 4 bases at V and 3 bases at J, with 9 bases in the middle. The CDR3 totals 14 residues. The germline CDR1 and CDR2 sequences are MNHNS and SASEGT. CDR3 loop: CASSGRSYTGELFF. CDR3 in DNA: TGTGCCAGCAGTGGGAGGTCATACACCGGGGAGCTGTTTTTT.

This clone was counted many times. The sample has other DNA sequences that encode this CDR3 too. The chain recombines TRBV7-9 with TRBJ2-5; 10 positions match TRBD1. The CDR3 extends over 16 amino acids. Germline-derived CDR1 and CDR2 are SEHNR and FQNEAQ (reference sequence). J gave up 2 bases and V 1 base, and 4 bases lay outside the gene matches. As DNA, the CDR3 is TGTGCCAGCAGCTTAGGGGACAGGGGTCTTCAAGAGACCCAGTACTTC. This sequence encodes CASSLGDRGLQETQYF.

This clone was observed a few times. Written as DNA, the CDR3 is TGCGCCAGCAGACGAGGGGGCCTGAGGCACGGCTACACCTTC. Residues: CASRRGGLRHGYTF. The gene calls are TRBV5-1 and TRBJ1-2; the match to TRBD1 covers 7 bases. The CDR3 runs 14 residues. Germline lookup yields CDR1 SGHRS and CDR2 YFSETQ. V was clipped by 5 bases and J by 8 bases; unmatched bases: 12.

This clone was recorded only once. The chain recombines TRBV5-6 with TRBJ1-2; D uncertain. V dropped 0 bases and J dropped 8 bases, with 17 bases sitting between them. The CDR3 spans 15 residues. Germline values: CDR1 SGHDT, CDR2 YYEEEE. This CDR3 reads CASSLGASRGRGYTF. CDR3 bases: TGTGCCAGCAGCTTGGGTGCCAGTCGTGGGAGAGGCTACACCTTC.

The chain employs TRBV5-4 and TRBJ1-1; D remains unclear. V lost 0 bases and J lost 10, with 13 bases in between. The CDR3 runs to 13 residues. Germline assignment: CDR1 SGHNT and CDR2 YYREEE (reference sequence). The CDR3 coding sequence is TGTGCCAGCAGCTTGGATATTAGTGGGCGAGCTTTCTTT. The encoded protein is CASSLDISGRAFF.

The CDR3 nucleotides read TGTGCCACCAGTGATTTGAATGGGGACAGAAGAGACACGCAGTATTTT. Its protein product is CATSDLNGDRRDTQYF. This chain uses TRBV24-1 with TRBJ2-3; 7 nucleotides align to TRBD1. CDR1 is KGHDR and CDR2 is SFDVKD in the germline V gene. This CDR3 has 16 amino acids. Germline trimming cut 0 bases from V and 9 bases from J; bases unmatched to any gene: 11.

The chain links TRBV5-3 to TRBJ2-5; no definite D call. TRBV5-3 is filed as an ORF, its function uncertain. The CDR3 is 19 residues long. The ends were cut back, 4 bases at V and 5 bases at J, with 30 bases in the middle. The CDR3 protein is CARSLPGGLLTLLWETQYF. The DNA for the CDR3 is TGTGCCAGAAGCCTTCCCGGCGGCCTCCTGACTTTACTGTGGGAGACCCAGTACTTC.

Written as DNA, the CDR3 is TGCGCCAGCAGCCAAGATAGCAGCGGGGGGTCGTACGAGCAGTACTTC. Amino acids: CASSQDSSGGSYEQYF. The chain links TRBV4-1 to TRBJ2-7; 9 nucleotides match TRBD2. Germline values: CDR1 MGHRA, CDR2 YSYEKL. After removal of 0 bases from V and 4 bases from J, the junction contained 7 bases not matched to a gene. The CDR3 extends over 16 amino acids.

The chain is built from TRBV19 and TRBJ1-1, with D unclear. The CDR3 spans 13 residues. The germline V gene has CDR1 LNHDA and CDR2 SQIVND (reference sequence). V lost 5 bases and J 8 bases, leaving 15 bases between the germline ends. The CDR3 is CASSPAFEAEAFF. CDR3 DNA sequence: TGTGCCAGTAGTCCCGCTTTTGAGGCAGAAGCTTTCTTT.

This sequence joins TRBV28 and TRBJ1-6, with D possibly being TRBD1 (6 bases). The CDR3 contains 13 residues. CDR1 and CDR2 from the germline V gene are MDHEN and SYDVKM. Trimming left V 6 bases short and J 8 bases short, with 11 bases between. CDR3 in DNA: TGTGCCAGCAGCTCTACAGGGTATTCACCCCTCCACTTT. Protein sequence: CASSSTGYSPLHF.

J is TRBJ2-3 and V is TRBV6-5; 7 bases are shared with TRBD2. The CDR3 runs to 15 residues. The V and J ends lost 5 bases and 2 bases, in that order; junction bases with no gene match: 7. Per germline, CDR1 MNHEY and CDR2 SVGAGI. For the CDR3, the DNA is TGTGCCAGCAGTCCCAATAGCGGGTCCACAGATACGCAGTATTTT. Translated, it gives CASSPNSGSTDTQYF.

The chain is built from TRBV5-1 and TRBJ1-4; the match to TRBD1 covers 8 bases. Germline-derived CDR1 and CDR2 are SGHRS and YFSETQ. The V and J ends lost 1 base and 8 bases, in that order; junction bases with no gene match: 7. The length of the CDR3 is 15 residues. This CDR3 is CASSLLSRGHEKLFF. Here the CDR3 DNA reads TGCGCCAGCAGCTTGTTATCCAGGGGGCACGAAAAACTGTTTTTT.

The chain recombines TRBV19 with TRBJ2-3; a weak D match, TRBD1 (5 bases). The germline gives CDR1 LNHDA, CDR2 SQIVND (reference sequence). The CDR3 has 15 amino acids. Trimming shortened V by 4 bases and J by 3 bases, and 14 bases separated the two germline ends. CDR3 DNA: TGTGCCAGTAGTAAATCAAGGGGTTTAACAGATACGCAGTATTTT. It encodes CASSKSRGLTDTQYF.

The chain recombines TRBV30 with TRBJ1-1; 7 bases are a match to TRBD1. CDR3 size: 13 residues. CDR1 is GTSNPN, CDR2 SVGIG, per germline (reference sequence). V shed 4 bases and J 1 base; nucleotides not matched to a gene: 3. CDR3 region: CAWKGQPNTEAFF. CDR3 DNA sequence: TGTGCCTGGAAGGGACAGCCGAACACTGAAGCTTTCTTT.